Presented here are 5 T cell receptor beta chains from one specimen sequenced in a study of blood T cell repertoires in COVID-19. TCRdb's table, derived via immunoSEQ multiplex PCR, lists solely in-frame clones and lacks some. The table shows some 220,000 clones, with about 79% occurring only once. The sequencing sample was made of PBMCs or T cells enriched from blood (not recorded which). The receptors were sampled from a woman in her forties with acute COVID-19.

V gene TRBV5-1 combines with J gene TRBJ2-2; 12 bases line up with TRBD2. J gave up 5 bases and V 4 bases, and 6 bases lay outside the gene matches. The CDR3 contains 16 residues. Germline lookup yields CDR1 SGHRS and CDR2 YFSETQ. The CDR3 DNA reads TGCGCCAGCAGCATCGGACTAGCGGGGCGGACCGGGGAGCTGTTTTTT. Amino acid sequence: CASSIGLAGRTGELFF. The variable domain in full, with the rest retrieved from reference TRBV5-1 and TRBJ2-2, is KAGVTQTPRYLIKTRGQQVTLSCSPISGHRSVSWYQQTPGQGLQFLFEYFSETQRNKGNFPGRFSGRQFSNSRSEMNVSTLELGDSALYLCASSIGLAGRTGELFFGEGSRLTVL.

This clone was recorded only once. V usage is TRBV4-1 and J usage is TRBJ1-2; D perhaps matches TRBD1 (5 bases). The CDR3 consists of 15 residues. In germline, CDR1 is MGHRA, CDR2 YSYEKL. The V end was cut by 3 bases, the J end by 8 bases, with 19 bases between. The CDR3 region is CASSQIIQAEFGYTF. In DNA, the CDR3 is TGCGCCAGCAGCCAGATTATACAGGCAGAGTTCGGCTACACCTTC.

The rearrangement links TRBV2 to TRBJ2-4; maybe TRBD1 (6 bases). V was cut by 7 bases and J by 0 bases, with 13 bases left in between. The CDR3 is 15 residues long. Germline V gene lookup returns CDR1 SNHLY and CDR2 FYNNEI. CDR3 residues: CASTQGWLAKNIQYF. CDR3 sequence (DNA): TGTGCCAGCACACAGGGTTGGTTAGCCAAAAACATTCAGTACTTC.

The gene calls are TRBV5-4 and TRBJ2-7; D possibly corresponds to TRBD2 (6 bases). The CDR3 consists of 15 residues. Between the trimmed V and J ends, which lost 4 bases and 0 bases, there was a span of 14 bases. Germline loops: CDR1 SGHNT, CDR2 YYREEE (reference sequence). The CDR3 is CASSLPGDLSYEQYF. CDR3 DNA: TGTGCCAGCAGCCTGCCGGGGGATCTCTCCTACGAGCAGTACTTC.

This clone was detected once. The CDR3 nucleotides are TGTGCCAGCTCGCCATCCCGACAGGGGATGAGCAATCAGCCCCAGCATTTT. Its translation: CASSPSRQGMSNQPQHF. The J gene is TRBJ1-5, the V gene TRBV18, with 8 nucleotides matching TRBD1. The V gene's germline CDR1 is KGHSH and CDR2 LQKENI. The CDR3 runs to 17 residues. The junction had 11 bases not matched to a gene; V was cut back by 6 bases and J by 1 base.